Listed below are T cell receptor beta chains from one sample, sequenced in a study of cytotoxic CD8 clonotypes in ibrutinib-treated CLL. Produced via immunoSEQ multiplex PCR; TCRdb's table is partial and in-frame only. Here the sample spans about 9,400 clones, around 63% being singletons. Here the sequenced sample was PBMCs, taken before ibrutinib treatment. The receptors here all came from a human donor with chronic lymphocytic leukemia. The CDR3 runs from the conserved cysteine through the conserved F or W. Each record gives: clone size, D gene, CDR3 length, J gene, V gene, CDR3 DNA, CDR3 protein. A D gene is named only where the DNA matches it firmly. Clone size is stated in some rows and not others, as once, few, many or a class when expanded.

clone_size: once; d_call: NA; cdr3_length: 11; j_call: TRBJ2-7; v_call: TRBV14; cdr3_nt: TGTGCCAGCAGCCAGGGACTTGTACAGTACTTC; cdr3_aa: CASSQGLVQYF
clone_size: NA; d_call: TRBD1; cdr3_length: 14; j_call: TRBJ1-1; v_call: TRBV7-9; cdr3_nt: TGTGCCAGCAGCTTAGCGACAGGGTATGGTGAAGCTTTCTTT; cdr3_aa: CASSLATGYGEAFF
clone_size: few; d_call: TRBD2; cdr3_length: 17; j_call: TRBJ2-7; v_call: TRBV7-2; cdr3_nt: TGTGCCAGCAGTCGAGGCCCCACGAGGGAGGGCCCCTACGAGCAGTACTTC; cdr3_aa: CASSRGPTREGPYEQYF
clone_size: NA; d_call: NA; cdr3_length: 12; j_call: TRBJ2-7; v_call: TRBV28; cdr3_nt: TGTGCCAGCAAGGGGGGGCCCTACGAGCAGTACTTC; cdr3_aa: CASKGGPYEQYF
clone_size: few; d_call: TRBD2; cdr3_length: 15; j_call: TRBJ2-7; v_call: TRBV6-5; cdr3_nt: TGTGCCAGCAGTTACTTACCTAGCGGGAGCCACGAGCAGTACTTC; cdr3_aa: CASSYLPSGSHEQYF
clone_size: NA; d_call: NA; cdr3_length: 14; j_call: TRBJ2-2; v_call: TRBV19; cdr3_nt: TGTGCCAGTATCCGGACAGGAGGGGCCGGGGAGCTGTTTTTT; cdr3_aa: CASIRTGGAGELFF
clone_size: few; d_call: NA; cdr3_length: 17; j_call: TRBJ1-5; v_call: TRBV4-1; cdr3_nt: TGCGCCAGCAGCCAAGAGGCCTTTACAGGGAGCGGTCAGCCCCAGCATTTT; cdr3_aa: CASSQEAFTGSGQPQHF
clone_size: few; d_call: NA; cdr3_length: 18; j_call: TRBJ2-7; v_call: TRBV15; cdr3_nt: TGTGCCACCAGCATCCGGGGACACTCCCAAATGGGGGGCTACGAGCAGTACTTC; cdr3_aa: CATSIRGHSQMGGYEQYF
clone_size: NA; d_call: NA; cdr3_length: 17; j_call: TRBJ2-1; v_call: TRBV4-2; cdr3_nt: TGTGCCAGCAGCCAAGGAGGAGGGCCAAGCTCCTACAATGAGCAGTTCTTC; cdr3_aa: CASSQGGGPSSYNEQFF
clone_size: NA; d_call: NA; cdr3_length: 15; j_call: TRBJ1-5; v_call: TRBV9; cdr3_nt: TGTGCCAGCAGCCCAGATCATGGGGGCGGACAGCCCCAGCATTTT; cdr3_aa: CASSPDHGGGQPQHF
clone_size: NA; d_call: NA; cdr3_length: 13; j_call: TRBJ2-2; v_call: TRBV30; cdr3_nt: TGTGCCTGGAGTGTGGGATGGGGCGGGGAGCTGTTTTTT; cdr3_aa: CAWSVGWGGELFF
clone_size: few; d_call: TRBD1; cdr3_length: 18; j_call: TRBJ2-1; v_call: TRBV10-1; cdr3_nt: TGCGCCAGCAGTGAGTCGAGGGGACAGGGGTCCACCTACAATGAGCAGTTCTTC; cdr3_aa: CASSESRGQGSTYNEQFF
clone_size: once; d_call: NA; cdr3_length: 15; j_call: TRBJ2-3; v_call: TRBV30; cdr3_nt: TGTGCCTGGGATCGGGACGGTCTGAGGACAGATACGCAGTATTTT; cdr3_aa: CAWDRDGLRTDTQYF